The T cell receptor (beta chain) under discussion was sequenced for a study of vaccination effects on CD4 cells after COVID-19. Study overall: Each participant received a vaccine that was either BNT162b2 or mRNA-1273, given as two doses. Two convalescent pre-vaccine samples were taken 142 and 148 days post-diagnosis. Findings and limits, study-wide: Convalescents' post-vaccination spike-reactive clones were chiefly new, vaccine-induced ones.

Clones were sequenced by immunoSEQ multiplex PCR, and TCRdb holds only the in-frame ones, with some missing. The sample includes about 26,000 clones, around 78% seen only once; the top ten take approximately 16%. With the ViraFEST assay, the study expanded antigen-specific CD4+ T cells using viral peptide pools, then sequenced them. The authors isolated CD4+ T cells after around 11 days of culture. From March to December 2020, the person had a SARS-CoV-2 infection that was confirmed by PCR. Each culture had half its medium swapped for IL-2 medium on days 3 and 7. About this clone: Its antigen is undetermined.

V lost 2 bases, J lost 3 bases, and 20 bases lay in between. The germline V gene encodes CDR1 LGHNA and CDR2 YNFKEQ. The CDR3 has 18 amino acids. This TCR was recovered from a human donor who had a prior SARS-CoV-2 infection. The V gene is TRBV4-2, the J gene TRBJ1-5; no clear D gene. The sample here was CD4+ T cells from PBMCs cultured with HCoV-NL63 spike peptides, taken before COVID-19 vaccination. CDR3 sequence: CASSQNAPSELPNQPQHF. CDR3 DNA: TGTGCCAGCAGCCAAAACGCGCCTTCAGAGCTCCCCAATCAGCCCCAGCATTTT.